The clone carrying this T cell receptor (beta chain) occurred once. This record comes from a study of hypomethylating agent response in myelodysplastic syndrome. The length of the CDR3 is 18 residues. V dropped 2 bases and J dropped 3; count of bases not matched to a gene: 4. Germline V gives CDR1 SGHAT, CDR2 FQNNGV. Assay: immunoSEQ multiplex PCR; the TCRdb copy retains only in-frame clones and omits some. Of approximately 3,200 clones in the sample, over 75% were seen once. The chain joins TRBV11-2 to TRBJ2-1, with 16 bases aligning to TRBD2. This receptor was taken from a human donor with myelodysplastic syndrome. The specimen was bone marrow, collected before or after starting hypomethylating agent treatment for myelodysplastic syndrome (not recorded which). This CDR3 reads CASSLRGTSGRVYNEQFF. The CDR3 DNA follows: TGTGCCAGCAGCTTACGGGGGACTAGCGGGAGGGTCTACAATGAGCAGTTCTTC.